These 22 T cell receptor beta chains were sequenced from one sample in a study of T cell changes during pregnancy in multiple sclerosis. The protocol was immunoSEQ multiplex PCR, while the TCRdb copy is restricted to in-frame clones and leaves out a portion. The data show roughly 42,000 clones, around nine tenths seen once. This specimen consisted of CD4+ T cells from peripheral blood mononuclear cells, obtained in the first trimester of pregnancy. Source of these receptors: a female donor with multiple sclerosis, enrolled in a pregnancy study.

This clone turned up a few times. The V call is TRBV5-1, the J call TRBJ2-7; 11 bases are a match to TRBD1. Germline loops: CDR1 SGHRS, CDR2 YFSETQ. The J segment lost 1 base and the V segment lost 4 bases, leaving 10 bases of the junction unmatched. CDR3 length equals 17 residues. The CDR3 loop reads CASSPVLGTGGSYEQYF. DNA of the CDR3: TGCGCCAGCAGCCCGGTACTTGGGACAGGGGGTTCCTACGAGCAGTACTTC.

This chain joins TRBV9 and TRBJ1-4, with TRBD1 as a possible D gene (5 bases). Germline V gene sequence: CDR1 SGDLS, CDR2 YYNGEE. V was pared by 4 bases and J by 8 bases, with 18 bases between. The CDR3 has 15 amino acids. Here the CDR3 DNA reads TGTGCCAGCAGCCCTACGGGGCGGGACCGCGAAAAACTGTTTTTT. It encodes CASSPTGRDREKLFF.

The chain links TRBV18 to TRBJ2-2, with 9 bases that match TRBD2. Germline-derived CDR1 and CDR2 are KGHSH and LQKENI. V shed 5 bases and J 0 bases; nucleotides not matched to a gene: 10. The CDR3 is 18 amino acids. CDR3 DNA: TGTGCCAGCTCAAAAAAGGCTAGCGGGGCTACGAACACCGGGGAGCTGTTTTTT. It encodes CASSKKASGATNTGELFF.

V gene TRBV2 combines with J gene TRBJ2-1; the match to TRBD1 covers 10 bases. The CDR3 is 15 residues long. From germline, CDR1 is SNHLY and CDR2 FYNNEI. The junction had 10 bases not matched to a gene; V was cut back by 7 bases and J by 7 bases. For the CDR3, the DNA is TGTGCCAGCACAACCCTCGGGACAGGGGTGAATGAGCAGTTCTTC. As protein: CASTTLGTGVNEQFF.

The V gene is TRBV18, the J gene TRBJ2-6; 8 positions agree with TRBD1. The CDR3 runs 14 residues. Germline trimming cut 8 bases from V and 4 bases from J; bases unmatched to any gene: 4. Germline V gene sequence: CDR1 KGHSH, CDR2 LQKENI. CDR3 coding DNA: TGTGCCAGCCACAGGGGGGCCGGGGCCAACGTCCTGACTTTC. This gives the protein CASHRGAGANVLTF.

The J gene is TRBJ1-2, the V gene TRBV19; weak D call: TRBD1 (5 bases). This CDR3 comprises 12 residues. The germline V gene has CDR1 LNHDA and CDR2 SQIVND (reference sequence). Trimming removed 3 bases at V and 8 bases at J, with 10 bases between. The CDR3 DNA follows: TGTGCCAGTAGTATTTCGACAGTCGGCTACACCTTC. As protein: CASSISTVGYTF. Together with reference TRBV19 and TRBJ1-2, the CDR3 gives the full variable domain: DGGITQSPKYLFRKEGQNVTLSCEQNLNHDAMYWYRQDPGQGLRLIYYSQIVNDFQKGDIAEGYSVSREKKESFPLTVTSAQKNPTAFYLCASSISTVGYTFGSGTRLTVV.

V gene TRBV5-1 combines with J gene TRBJ1-3; unclear D gene. The germline V and J ends were trimmed by 4 bases and 0 bases, with 8 bases remaining between them. Looked up from germline, CDR1 is SGHRS and CDR2 is YFSETQ. The CDR3 runs to 14 residues. CDR3 DNA: TGCGCCAGCAGCCTGACACCCTCTGGAAACACCATATATTTT. It translates to CASSLTPSGNTIYF.

The chain links TRBV11-2 to TRBJ2-7; D might be TRBD2 (5 bases). The germline V gene encodes CDR1 SGHAT and CDR2 FQNNGV. Trimming took 5 bases from V and 3 from J, leaving 14 bases between them. There are 14 residues in the CDR3. The CDR3 here is CASSPIRELYEQYF. The CDR3 DNA reads TGTGCCAGCAGCCCTATCCGGGAACTCTACGAGCAGTACTTC.

The CDR3 sequence is CASSLELAGWEQFF. DNA for the CDR3: TGTGCCAGCAGCTTAGAACTAGCGGGTTGGGAGCAGTTCTTC. The V gene is TRBV7-9, the J gene TRBJ2-1; TRBD2 matches at 9 bases. V lost 1 base, J lost 10 bases, and 5 bases stayed unmatched. This CDR3 is built from 14 residues. Germline CDR1 is SEHNR and CDR2 is FQNEAQ (reference sequence).

In its sample, this clone was seen a few times. The chain is built from TRBV19 and TRBJ1-2; 7 bases align to TRBD1. CDR1 and CDR2 from the germline V gene are LNHDA and SQIVND (reference sequence). V dropped 6 bases and J dropped 2; count of bases not matched to a gene: 3. The CDR3 spans 13 residues. The CDR3 is CASRTQGNYGYTF. As DNA, the CDR3 is TGTGCCAGTAGAACACAGGGGAACTATGGCTACACCTTC.

The chain is built from TRBV27 and TRBJ1-5; 7 bases are shared with TRBD1. The trim removed 5 bases at V and 7 bases at J, leaving 11 bases unmatched. Per germline, CDR1 MNHEY and CDR2 SMNVEV (reference sequence). There are 15 residues in the CDR3. The CDR3 nucleotides read TGTGCCAGCAGTCCCTACAGGGGTAGAGGCCAGCCCCAGCATTTT. It yields the protein CASSPYRGRGQPQHF.

The CDR3 is CASSAPLGQPLSGNTIYF. The CDR3 nucleotides read TGTGCCAGCAGCGCGCCCCTGGGACAGCCTCTCTCTGGAAACACCATATATTTT. The J gene is TRBJ1-3, the V gene TRBV9, with 7 nucleotides matching TRBD1. The CDR3 extends over 18 amino acids. Trimming removed 3 bases from V and 0 bases from J; junction bases left unmatched: 12. Germline-derived CDR1 and CDR2 are SGDLS and YYNGEE. Complete variable domain (other parts from reference TRBV9 and TRBJ1-3): DSGVTQTPKHLITATGQRVTLRCSPRSGDLSVYWYQQSLDQGLQFLIQYYNGEERAKGNILERFSAQQFPDLHSELNLSSLELGDSALYFCASSAPLGQPLSGNTIYFGEGSWLTVV.

The chain uses TRBV7-8 and TRBJ2-5; perhaps TRBD2 as D (6 bases). Germline assignment: CDR1 SGHVS and CDR2 FQNEAQ. Trimming cost V 1 base and J 5 bases, with 20 bases left between them. This CDR3 region has 17 residues. CDR3 sequence: CASSLGRRERNRETQYF. The CDR3 nucleotides are TGTGCCAGCAGCTTAGGGAGGAGGGAGAGGAACAGGGAGACCCAGTACTTC. Complete variable domain (other parts from reference TRBV7-8 and TRBJ2-5): GAGVSQSPRYKVAKRGQDVALRCDPISGHVSLFWYQQALGQGPEFLTYFQNEAQLDKSGLPSDRFFAERPEGSVSTLKIQRTQQEDSAVYLCASSLGRRERNRETQYFGPGTRLLVL.

This clone was counted a single time. The genes are TRBV19 and TRBJ2-7; 9 nucleotides align to TRBD2. Germline CDR1 LNHDA, CDR2 SQIVND (reference sequence). CDR3 length equals 17 residues. With V trimmed by 5 bases and J by 2 bases, 13 bases remained unmatched. The CDR3 nucleotides read TGTGCCAGTAGTCCAGAAGGGTGGACTAGCGAGACCTACGAGCAGTACTTC. Encoded protein: CASSPEGWTSETYEQYF.

J is TRBJ1-2 and V is TRBV15; a weak D match, TRBD1 (5 bases). CDR1 LNHNV and CDR2 YYDKDF come from the germline V gene (reference sequence). The CDR3 has 13 amino acids. V was trimmed by 1 base and J by 4 bases, leaving 7 bases between them. The CDR3 reads CATSRAGIYGYTF. In nucleotides, the CDR3 is TGTGCCACCAGCAGAGCAGGGATCTATGGCTACACCTTC.

The chain is built from TRBV5-8 and TRBJ1-1; no definite D call. Trimming took off 1 base at V and 11 bases at J, with 9 bases between the two ends. This CDR3 has 11 amino acids. Germline V gene lookup returns CDR1 SGHTS and CDR2 YDEGEE. This CDR3 reads CASSLYLGAFF. In DNA, the CDR3 is TGTGCCAGCAGCTTGTATCTCGGGGCTTTCTTT.

V is TRBV18 and J is TRBJ1-1; D gene ambiguous. The germline V gene encodes CDR1 KGHSH and CDR2 LQKENI. The CDR3 runs to 14 residues. V was pared by 1 base and J by 5 bases, with 11 bases between. The CDR3 reads CASSPREGRTEAFF. The CDR3 coding sequence is TGTGCCAGCTCACCACGAGAAGGGAGAACTGAAGCTTTCTTT.

The rearrangement joins TRBV25-1 to TRBJ2-7; tentative D call: TRBD1 (5 bases). Germline V gene data show CDR1 as MGHDK and CDR2 as SYGVNS. The CDR3 covers 12 residues. The V end was cut by 8 bases, the J end by 3 bases, with 11 bases between. CDR3 bases: TGTGCCAGCTCCCCTCAGGGCTACGAGCAGTACTTC. Residues: CASSPQGYEQYF.

The CDR3 nucleotides are TGTGCCAGCAGCTGGGGACAGGACGAAAAACTGTTTTTT. Translating gives CASSWGQDEKLFF. The genes are TRBV5-6 and TRBJ1-4, with 8 bases matching TRBD1. V was clipped by 3 bases and J by 8 bases; unmatched bases: 3. The CDR3 loop spans 13 amino acids. CDR1 and CDR2 from the germline V gene are SGHDT and YYEEEE.

The CDR3 DNA sequence: TGCGCCAGCAGCTTTGGAGACAGGGATGAAAAACTGTTTTTT. This translates into CASSFGDRDEKLFF. This chain joins TRBV5-1 and TRBJ1-4; 7 nucleotides align to TRBD1. The ends lost 2 bases at V and 6 bases at J; junction bases unmatched: 4. Germline V gives CDR1 SGHRS, CDR2 YFSETQ. The CDR3 has 14 residues. Based on the CDR3 plus reference TRBV5-1 and TRBJ1-4, the full variable domain is KAGVTQTPRYLIKTRGQQVTLSCSPISGHRSVSWYQQTPGQGLQFLFEYFSETQRNKGNFPGRFSGRQFSNSRSEMNVSTLELGDSALYLCASSFGDRDEKLFFGSGTQLSVL.

V is TRBV19 and J is TRBJ2-7; the D is unclear. V lost 5 bases to trimming and J lost 0 bases, with 5 bases between them. The CDR3 runs to 12 residues. Germline CDR1 is LNHDA and CDR2 is SQIVND (reference sequence). CDR3 loop: CASSASSYEQYF. The DNA for the CDR3 is TGTGCCAGTAGTGCGAGCTCCTACGAGCAGTACTTC. Together with reference TRBV19 and TRBJ2-7, the CDR3 gives the full variable domain: DGGITQSPKYLFRKEGQNVTLSCEQNLNHDAMYWYRQDPGQGLRLIYYSQIVNDFQKGDIAEGYSVSREKKESFPLTVTSAQKNPTAFYLCASSASSYEQYFGPGTRLTVT.

The chain has TRBV19 and TRBJ2-7; 8 nucleotides align to TRBD1. Germline V gene data show CDR1 as LNHDA and CDR2 as SQIVND (reference sequence). The J segment lost 2 bases and the V segment lost 5 bases, leaving 5 bases of the junction unmatched. This CDR3 contains 14 residues. The CDR3 DNA reads TGTGCCAGTAGTCCCTCGACAGGGGCCTACGAGCAGTACTTC. Residues: CASSPSTGAYEQYF.